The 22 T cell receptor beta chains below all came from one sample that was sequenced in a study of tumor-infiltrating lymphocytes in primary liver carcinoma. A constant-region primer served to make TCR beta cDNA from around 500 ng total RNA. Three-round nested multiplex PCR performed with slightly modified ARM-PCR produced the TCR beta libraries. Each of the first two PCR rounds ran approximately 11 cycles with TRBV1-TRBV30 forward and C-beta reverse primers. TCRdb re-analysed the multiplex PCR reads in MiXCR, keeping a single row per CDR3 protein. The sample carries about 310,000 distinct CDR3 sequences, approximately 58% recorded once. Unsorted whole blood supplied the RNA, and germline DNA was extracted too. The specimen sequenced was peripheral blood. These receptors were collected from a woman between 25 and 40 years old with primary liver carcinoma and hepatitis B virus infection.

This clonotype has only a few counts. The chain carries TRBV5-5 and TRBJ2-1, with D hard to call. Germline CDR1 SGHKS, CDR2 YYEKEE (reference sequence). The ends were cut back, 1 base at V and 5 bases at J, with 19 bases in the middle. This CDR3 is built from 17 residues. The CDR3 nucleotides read TGTGCCAGCAGCTTGTTCCCAGACGGACCCCTCGACAATGAGCAGTTCTTC. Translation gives CASSLFPDGPLDNEQFF.

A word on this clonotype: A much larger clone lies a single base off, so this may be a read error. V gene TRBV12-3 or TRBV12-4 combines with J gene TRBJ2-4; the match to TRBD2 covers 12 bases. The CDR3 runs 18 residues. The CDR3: CVSSFALAGGQVGNIQYF. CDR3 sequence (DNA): TGTGTCAGCAGTTTCGCGCTAGCGGGAGGGCAGGTTGGAAACATTCAGTACTTC.

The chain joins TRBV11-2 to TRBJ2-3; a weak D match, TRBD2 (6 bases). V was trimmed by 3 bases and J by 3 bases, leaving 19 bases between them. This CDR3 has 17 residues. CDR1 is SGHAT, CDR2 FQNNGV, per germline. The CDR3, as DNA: TGTGCCAGCAGCTTCTCGGCCGGGACTGACGGGACAGATACGCAGTATTTT. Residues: CASSFSAGTDGTDTQYF.

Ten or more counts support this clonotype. The CDR3 region has the DNA TGCAGCGTTGATCAGGTACAGGGAGGCTCCGAGCAGTACTTC. This codes for CSVDQVQGGSEQYF. The gene calls are TRBV29-1 and TRBJ2-7; D tentatively fits TRBD1 or TRBD2 (6 bases each). Trimming cost V 3 bases and J 6 bases, with 18 bases left between them. The CDR3 loop spans 14 amino acids. Per germline, CDR1 SQVTM and CDR2 ANQGSEA.

The CDR3 nucleotides are TGTGCTGGCACCAAAACAGGGGGAAACACCATATATTTT. It is translated as CAGTKTGGNTIYF. The chain is built from TRBV11-2 and TRBJ1-3; a weak D match, TRBD1 (6 bases). This CDR3 has 13 amino acids. Germline CDR1 is SGHAT and CDR2 is FQNNGV.

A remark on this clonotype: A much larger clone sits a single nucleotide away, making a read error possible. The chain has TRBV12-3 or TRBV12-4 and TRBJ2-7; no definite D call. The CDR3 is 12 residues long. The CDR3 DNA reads TGTGTCAGCGCCCCGAGCACCTACGAGCAGTACTTC. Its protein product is CVSAPSTYEQYF.

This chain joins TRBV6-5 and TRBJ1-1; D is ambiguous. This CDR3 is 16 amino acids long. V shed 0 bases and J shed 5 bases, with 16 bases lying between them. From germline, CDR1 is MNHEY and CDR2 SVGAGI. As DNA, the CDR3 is TGTGCCAGCAGTTACTCGAGATTAGGTACTGATACTGAAGCTTTCTTT. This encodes CASSYSRLGTDTEAFF.

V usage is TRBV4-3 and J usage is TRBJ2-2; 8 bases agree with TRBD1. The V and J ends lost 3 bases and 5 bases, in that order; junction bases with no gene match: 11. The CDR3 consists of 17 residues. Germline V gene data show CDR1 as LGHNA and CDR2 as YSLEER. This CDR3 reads CASSHPSDRVETGELFF. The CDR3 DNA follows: TGCGCCAGCAGCCATCCTTCGGACAGGGTGGAGACCGGGGAGCTGTTTTTT.

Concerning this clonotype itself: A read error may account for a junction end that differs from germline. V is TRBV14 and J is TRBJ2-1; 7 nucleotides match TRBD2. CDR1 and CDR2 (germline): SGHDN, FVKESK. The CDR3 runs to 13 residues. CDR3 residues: CASSRGDRNEQFF. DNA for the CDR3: TGTGCTAGCAGCCGGGGGGATAGGAATGAGCAGTTCTTC.

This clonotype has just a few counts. In nucleotides, the CDR3 is TGCGCCAGCAGCCAAGTGGATACTAGCGCGGCCTACGAGCAGTACTTC. Encoded protein: CASSQVDTSAAYEQYF. The rearrangement links TRBV4-1 to TRBJ2-7; 7 positions match TRBD2. J gave up 2 bases and V 1 base, and 8 bases lay outside the gene matches. This CDR3 comprises 16 residues. Germline lookup yields CDR1 MGHRA and CDR2 YSYEKL.

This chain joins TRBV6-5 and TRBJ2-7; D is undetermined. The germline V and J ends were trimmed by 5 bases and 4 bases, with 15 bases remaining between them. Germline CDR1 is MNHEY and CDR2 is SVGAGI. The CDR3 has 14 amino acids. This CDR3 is CASSDPRSSYEQYF. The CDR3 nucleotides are TGTGCCAGCAGTGACCCACGATCGTCTTACGAGCAGTACTTC.

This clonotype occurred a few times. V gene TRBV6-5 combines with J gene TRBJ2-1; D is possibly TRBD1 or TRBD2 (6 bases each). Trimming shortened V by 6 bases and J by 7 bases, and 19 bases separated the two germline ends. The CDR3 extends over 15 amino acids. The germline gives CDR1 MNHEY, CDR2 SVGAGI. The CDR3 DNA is TGTGCCAGCAGCCCCCCCCGGGGGCTAGGGAATGAGCAGTTCTTC. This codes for CASSPPRGLGNEQFF.

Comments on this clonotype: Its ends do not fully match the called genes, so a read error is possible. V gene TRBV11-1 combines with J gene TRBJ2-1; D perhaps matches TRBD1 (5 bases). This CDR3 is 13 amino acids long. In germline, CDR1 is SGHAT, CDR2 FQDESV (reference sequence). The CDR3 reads CASSLVLTDEQFF. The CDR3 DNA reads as TGTGCCAGTAGCTTAGTGTTGACAGACGAGCAGTTCTTC.

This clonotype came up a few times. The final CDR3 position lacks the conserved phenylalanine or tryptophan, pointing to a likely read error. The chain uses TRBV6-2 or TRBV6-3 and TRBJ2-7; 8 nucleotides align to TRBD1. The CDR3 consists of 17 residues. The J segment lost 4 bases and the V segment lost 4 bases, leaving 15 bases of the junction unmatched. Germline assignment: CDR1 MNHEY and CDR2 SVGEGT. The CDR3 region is CASSSATPNRGLYEQYL. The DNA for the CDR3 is TGTGCCAGCAGTTCCGCCACACCTAACAGGGGGTTGTACGAGCAGTACCTC.

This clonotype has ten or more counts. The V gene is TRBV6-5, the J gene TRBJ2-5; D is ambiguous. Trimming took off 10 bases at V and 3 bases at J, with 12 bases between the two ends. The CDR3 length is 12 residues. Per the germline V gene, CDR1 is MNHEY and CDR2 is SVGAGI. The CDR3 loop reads CATRTIEETQYF. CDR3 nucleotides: TGTGCCACCCGGACGATCGAAGAGACCCAGTACTTC.

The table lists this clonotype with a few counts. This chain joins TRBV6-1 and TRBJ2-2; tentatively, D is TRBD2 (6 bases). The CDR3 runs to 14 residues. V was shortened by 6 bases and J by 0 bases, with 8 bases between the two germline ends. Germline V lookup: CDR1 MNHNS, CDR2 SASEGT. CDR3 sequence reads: CASRGTSNTGELFF. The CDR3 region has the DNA TGTGCCAGCAGAGGGACTTCGAACACCGGGGAGCTGTTTTTT.

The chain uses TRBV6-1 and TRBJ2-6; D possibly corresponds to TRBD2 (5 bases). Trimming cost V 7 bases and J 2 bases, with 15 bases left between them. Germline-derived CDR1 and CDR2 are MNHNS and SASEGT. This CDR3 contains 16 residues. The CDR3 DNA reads TGTGCCAGCACAGAAAGGGAGACCACTGGGGCCAACGTCCTGACTTTC. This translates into CASTERETTGANVLTF.

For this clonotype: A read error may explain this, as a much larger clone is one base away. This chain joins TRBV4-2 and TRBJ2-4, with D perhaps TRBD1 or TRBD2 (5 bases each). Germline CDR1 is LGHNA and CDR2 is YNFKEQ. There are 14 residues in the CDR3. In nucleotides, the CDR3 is TGTGCCAGCAACCAAGCCGGGACCGAAAACATTCAGTACTTC. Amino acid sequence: CASNQAGTENIQYF.

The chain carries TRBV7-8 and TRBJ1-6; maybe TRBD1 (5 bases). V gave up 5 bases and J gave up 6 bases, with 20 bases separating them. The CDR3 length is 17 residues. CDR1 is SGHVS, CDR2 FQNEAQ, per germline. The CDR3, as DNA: TGTGCCAGCAGCCTAGGGGACTTGATGGCCTGTAATTCACCCCTCCACTTT. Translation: CASSLGDLMACNSPLHF. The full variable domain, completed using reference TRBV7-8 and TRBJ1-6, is GAGVSQSPRYKVAKRGQDVALRCDPISGHVSLFWYQQALGQGPEFLTYFQNEAQLDKSGLPSDRFFAERPEGSVSTLKIQRTQQEDSAVYLCASSLGDLMACNSPLHFGNGTRLTVT.

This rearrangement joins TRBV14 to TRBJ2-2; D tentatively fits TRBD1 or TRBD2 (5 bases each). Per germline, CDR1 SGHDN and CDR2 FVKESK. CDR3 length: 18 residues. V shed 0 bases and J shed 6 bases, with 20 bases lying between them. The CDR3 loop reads CASSQDRSARGTPGELFF. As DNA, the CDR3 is TGTGCCAGCAGCCAAGATCGGTCGGCGAGGGGTACCCCCGGGGAGCTGTTTTTT.

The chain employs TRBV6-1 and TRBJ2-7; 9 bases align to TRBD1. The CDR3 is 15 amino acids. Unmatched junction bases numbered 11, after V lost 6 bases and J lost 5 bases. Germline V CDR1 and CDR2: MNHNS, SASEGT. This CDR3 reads CASSARDRVSNEQYF. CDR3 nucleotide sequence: TGTGCCAGCAGCGCTCGGGACAGGGTGAGCAACGAGCAGTACTTC.

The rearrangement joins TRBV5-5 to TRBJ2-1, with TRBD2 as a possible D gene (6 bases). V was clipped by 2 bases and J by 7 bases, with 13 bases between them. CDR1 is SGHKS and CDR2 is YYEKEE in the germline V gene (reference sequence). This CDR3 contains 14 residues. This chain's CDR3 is CASSLWDSSNEQFF. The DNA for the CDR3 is TGTGCCAGCAGCTTATGGGACTCGTCAAATGAGCAGTTCTTC.